This paragraph covers one T cell receptor beta chain sequence. Amplification of TCR beta CDR3 regions used RNA as the template. HTBI primers were the set used in a first-round RT-PCR of the TCR CDR3. TCRdb used MiXCR to reprocess the multiplex PCR reads, holding one entry per CDR3 protein. The profile shows about 200,000 distinct CDR3 sequences, roughly 17% of them singletons. The source of the sample is a study of T cells in Graves' hyperthyroidism and ophthalmopathy. Together with thyroid ultrasound, orbital computed tomography, serum thyroxine and TRAb, clinical symptoms were used for diagnoses. The CDR3 spans 14 residues. Germline loops: CDR1 SQVTM, CDR2 ANQGSEA. V lost 2 bases, J lost 0 bases, and 11 bases lay in between.

The chain has TRBV29-1 and TRBJ2-7; D perhaps matches TRBD2 (5 bases). The sample comprised blood. The sequence was collected from a woman in her forties or fifties with Graves' hyperthyroidism. CDR3 protein: CSVERGLGSYEQYF. The DNA for the CDR3 is TGCAGCGTTGAACGTGGACTGGGCTCCTACGAGCAGTACTTC.